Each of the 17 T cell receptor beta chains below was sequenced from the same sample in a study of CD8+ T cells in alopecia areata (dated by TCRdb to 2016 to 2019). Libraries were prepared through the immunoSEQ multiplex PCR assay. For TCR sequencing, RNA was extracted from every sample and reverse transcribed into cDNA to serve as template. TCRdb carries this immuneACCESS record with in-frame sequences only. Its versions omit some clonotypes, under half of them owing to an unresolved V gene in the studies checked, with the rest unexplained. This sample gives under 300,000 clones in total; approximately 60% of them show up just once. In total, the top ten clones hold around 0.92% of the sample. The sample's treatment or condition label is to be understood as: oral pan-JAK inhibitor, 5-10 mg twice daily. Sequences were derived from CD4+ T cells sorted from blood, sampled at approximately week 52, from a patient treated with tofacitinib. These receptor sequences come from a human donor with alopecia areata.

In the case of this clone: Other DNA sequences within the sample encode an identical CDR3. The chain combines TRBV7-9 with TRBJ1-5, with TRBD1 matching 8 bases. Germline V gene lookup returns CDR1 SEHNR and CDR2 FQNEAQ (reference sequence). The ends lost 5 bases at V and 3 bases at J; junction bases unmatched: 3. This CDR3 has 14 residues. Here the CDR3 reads CASSRTGSNQPQHF. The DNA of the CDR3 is TGTGCCAGCAGCAGGACAGGGTCCAATCAGCCCCAGCATTTT.

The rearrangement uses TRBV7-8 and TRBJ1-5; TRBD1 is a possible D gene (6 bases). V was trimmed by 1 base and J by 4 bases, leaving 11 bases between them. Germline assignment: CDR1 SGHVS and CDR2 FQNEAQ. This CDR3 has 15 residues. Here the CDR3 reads CASSLVDRWNQPQHF. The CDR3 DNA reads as TGTGCCAGCAGCTTAGTAGACAGGTGGAATCAGCCCCAGCATTTT.

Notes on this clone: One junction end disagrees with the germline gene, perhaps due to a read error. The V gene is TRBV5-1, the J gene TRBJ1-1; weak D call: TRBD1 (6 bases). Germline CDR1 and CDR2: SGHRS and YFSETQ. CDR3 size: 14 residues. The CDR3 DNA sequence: TGCGCCAGCAGGTTGGGGGGGCCAAACACTGAAGCTTTCTTT. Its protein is CASRLGGPNTEAFF.

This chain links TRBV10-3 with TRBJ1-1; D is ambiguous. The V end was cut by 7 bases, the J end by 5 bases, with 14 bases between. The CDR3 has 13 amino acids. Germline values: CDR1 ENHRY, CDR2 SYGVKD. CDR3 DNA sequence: TGTGCCATCAATCGAGATTTGGGGACTGAAGCTTTCTTT. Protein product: CAINRDLGTEAFF.

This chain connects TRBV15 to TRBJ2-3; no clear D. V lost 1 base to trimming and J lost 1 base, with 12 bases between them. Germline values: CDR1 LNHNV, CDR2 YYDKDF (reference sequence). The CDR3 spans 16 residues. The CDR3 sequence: CATSRVTGGGTDTQYF. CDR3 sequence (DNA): TGTGCCACCAGCAGAGTGACGGGTGGCGGCACAGATACGCAGTATTTT.

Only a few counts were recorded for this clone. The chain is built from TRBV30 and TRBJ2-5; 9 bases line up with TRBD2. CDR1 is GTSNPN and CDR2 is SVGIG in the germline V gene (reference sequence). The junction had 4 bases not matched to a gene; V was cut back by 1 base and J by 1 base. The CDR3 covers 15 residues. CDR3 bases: TGTGCCTGGAGTGAGATAGCGGGGGCCCAAGAGACCCAGTACTTC. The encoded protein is CAWSEIAGAQETQYF.

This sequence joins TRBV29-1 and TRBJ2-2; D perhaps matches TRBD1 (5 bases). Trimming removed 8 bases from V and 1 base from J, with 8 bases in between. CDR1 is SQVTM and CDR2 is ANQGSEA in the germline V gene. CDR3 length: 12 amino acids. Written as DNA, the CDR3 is TGCAGCACCGGACAGAACACCGGGGAGCTGTTTTTT. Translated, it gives CSTGQNTGELFF.

CDR3: CAWSAEGYGYTF. For the CDR3, the DNA is TGTGCCTGGAGTGCAGAGGGCTATGGCTACACCTTC. This chain connects TRBV30 to TRBJ1-2; D is unclear. Germline V gives CDR1 GTSNPN, CDR2 SVGIG (reference sequence). Trimming took 1 base from V and 4 from J, leaving 7 bases between them. This CDR3 spans 12 amino acids.

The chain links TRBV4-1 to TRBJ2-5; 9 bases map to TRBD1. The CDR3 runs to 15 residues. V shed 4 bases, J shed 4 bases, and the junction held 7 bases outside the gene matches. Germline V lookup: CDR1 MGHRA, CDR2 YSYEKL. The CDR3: CASSRVQGAGETQYF. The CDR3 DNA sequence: TGCGCCAGCAGCCGGGTACAGGGGGCAGGAGAGACCCAGTACTTC.

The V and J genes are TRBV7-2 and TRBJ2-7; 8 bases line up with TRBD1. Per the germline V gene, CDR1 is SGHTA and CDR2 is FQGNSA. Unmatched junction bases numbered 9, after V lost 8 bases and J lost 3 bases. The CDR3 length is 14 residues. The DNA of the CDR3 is TGTGCCAGCTCGGCGACAGGGGAATTCTACGAGCAGTACTTC. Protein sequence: CASSATGEFYEQYF.

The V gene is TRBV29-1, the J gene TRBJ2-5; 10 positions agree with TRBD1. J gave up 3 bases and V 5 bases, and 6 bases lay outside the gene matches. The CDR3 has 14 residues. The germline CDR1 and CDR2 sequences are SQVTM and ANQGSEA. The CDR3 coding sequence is TGCAGCGTTACCCGACAGGGGGCAGAAGAGACCCAGTACTTC. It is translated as CSVTRQGAEETQYF.

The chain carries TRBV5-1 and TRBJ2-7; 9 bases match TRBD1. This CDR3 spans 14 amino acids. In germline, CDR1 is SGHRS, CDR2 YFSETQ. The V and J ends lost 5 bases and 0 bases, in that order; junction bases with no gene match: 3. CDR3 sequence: CASRPGQGSYEQYF. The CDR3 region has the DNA TGCGCCAGCAGACCGGGACAGGGCTCCTACGAGCAGTACTTC.

The CDR3 DNA sequence: TGCGCCAGCAGCCATGACAGGGGGTCCTACGAGCAGTACTTC. This encodes CASSHDRGSYEQYF. The chain links TRBV4-3 to TRBJ2-7; 9 positions match TRBD1. Germline assignment: CDR1 LGHNA and CDR2 YSLEER. The CDR3 totals 14 residues. The V gene end was trimmed by 3 bases and the J gene end by 1 base; junction bases not matched to a gene: 1.

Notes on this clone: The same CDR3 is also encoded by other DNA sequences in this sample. CDR3 DNA: TGCAGTGCTAGATGGGGATACGAGCAGTACTTC. This encodes CSARWGYEQYF. V gene TRBV20-1 combines with J gene TRBJ2-7; no firm D call. The CDR3 totals 11 residues. The V end lost 2 bases, the J end lost 4 bases, and 6 bases lay between the germline ends. In germline, CDR1 is DFQATT, CDR2 SNEGSKA (reference sequence).

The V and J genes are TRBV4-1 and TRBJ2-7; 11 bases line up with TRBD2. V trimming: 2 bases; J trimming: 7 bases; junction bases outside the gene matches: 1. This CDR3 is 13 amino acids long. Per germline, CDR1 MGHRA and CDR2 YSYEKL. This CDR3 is CASSQLAGGEQYF. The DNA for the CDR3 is TGCGCCAGCAGCCAACTAGCGGGGGGAGAGCAGTACTTC.

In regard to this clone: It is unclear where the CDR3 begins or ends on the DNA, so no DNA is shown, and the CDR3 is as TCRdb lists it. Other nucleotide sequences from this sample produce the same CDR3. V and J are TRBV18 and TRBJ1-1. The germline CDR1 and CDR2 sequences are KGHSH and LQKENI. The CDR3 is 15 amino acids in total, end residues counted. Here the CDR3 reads CASSPRSGQGTEAFF.

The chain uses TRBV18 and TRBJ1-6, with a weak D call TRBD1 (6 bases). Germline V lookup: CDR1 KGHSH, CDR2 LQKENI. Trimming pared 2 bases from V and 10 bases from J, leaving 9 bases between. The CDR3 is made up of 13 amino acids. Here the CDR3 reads CASSPGGESPLHF. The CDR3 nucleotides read TGTGCCAGCTCACCAGGGGGCGAGTCACCCCTCCACTTT.